The text below deals with one T cell receptor beta chain. These data originate in a study of CD8+CD57+ T cells in acquired aplastic anemia. About the study: Sorted CD4+ and CD8+ cells gave an average of about 3 ug of DNA.

The patients chosen for sequencing had shown expansion of CD8+CD57+ cells (detected by flow cytometry). Trimming cost V 8 bases and J 0 bases, with 11 bases left between them. This CDR3 is built from 14 residues. CDR1 LNHDA and CDR2 SQIVND come from the germline V gene (reference sequence). The study profiled TCR beta VDJ and CDR3 using genomic DNA as template. TCRdb re-called the reads through MiXCR, storing one row per CDR3 protein. The top ten hold about four fifths of the sample, which has tens of thousands of distinct CDR3 sequences, roughly 72% seen once. The chain carries TRBV19 and TRBJ1-5, with TRBD1 as a possible D gene (5 bases). The sample was sorted CD4+, CD8+, or CD8+CD57+ T cells (not recorded which) from PBMCs. This TCR came from a human donor with aplastic anemia. CDR3 DNA: TGTGCCAGTCACGGGACCTATAGCAATCAGCCCCAGCATTTT. Protein: CASHGTYSNQPQHF.